The subject of this entry is one T cell receptor beta chain. Its antigen is not known. The data are from a study of cytomegalovirus exposure and HLA in healthy donors. Overall study findings and caveats: Information on immune exposure was restricted to one variable (CMV serostatus). CMV antigen specificity of three CMV-associated chains was confirmed in vitro. The study labeled 150 to 200 TCR beta chains cytomegalovirus-associated. In a later analysis, V- and J-gene trimming of beta chains associated with a DCLRE1C missense variant, replicated independently.

The primer mix had 60 Vbeta and 13 Jbeta primers. Repertoires were generated with immunoSEQ multiplex PCR, while TCRdb's copy carries only in-frame clones and drops some. Found here are a few hundred thousand clones, 80% to 90% of them singletons; the top ten hold 1.5% to 2%. The ends were cut back, 0 bases at V and 7 bases at J, with 14 bases in the middle. The CDR3 covers 16 residues. CDR1 and CDR2 (germline): SGHDT, YYEEEE. Specimen: PBMCs. The chain links TRBV5-6 to TRBJ1-6; perhaps TRBD1 as D (6 bases). This sequence was found in a woman aged 40-49 years in good health and CMV-seropositive. This CDR3 is CASSLGGGGRNSPLHF. The CDR3 bases are TGTGCCAGCAGCTTGGGTGGCGGGGGGCGGAATTCACCCCTCCACTTT.